The clone carrying this T cell receptor (beta chain) was counted a single time. Its antigen is as yet unknown. Using immunoSEQ multiplex PCR, the repertoire was profiled, and TCRdb retains in-frame clones only, with some absent. The repertoire holds fewer than 60,000 clones, with 70% to 85% as singletons. The record originates from a study of graft-versus-host responses after intestinal transplantation. CDR1 is SQVTM, CDR2 ANQGSEA, per germline. The CDR3 spans 13 residues. V was pared by 6 bases and J by 3 bases, with 5 bases of the junction left unmatched. Overall study findings and caveats: Some GvH clones appeared in ileal mucosa or blood before recipient bone marrow. Allografts of one patient group, those with graft-donor T cell macrochimerism, had high graft-versus-host to host-versus-graft clonal ratios. Levels of circulating GvH clones at their peak were associated with early post-transplant HvG declines.

The sequence was obtained from a human donor who was the organ donor for an intestinal transplant. V gene TRBV29-1 combines with J gene TRBJ1-3, with TRBD1 matching over 7 bases. The material sequenced was unstimulated CD4+ T cells sorted from spleen or lymph node cells, taken before transplant. The CDR3 here is CSVRQGFGNTIYF. DNA of the CDR3: TGCAGCGTCAGACAGGGTTTTGGAAACACCATATATTTT.